What follows describes a single T cell receptor (beta chain). This specimen comes from a study of cytomegalovirus exposure and HLA in healthy donors. Data came from immunoSEQ multiplex PCR; TCRdb stores just in-frame clones and leaves some out. The sample shows roughly 50,000 clones, under 95% of them seen only once. Germline CDR1 and CDR2: MDHEN and SYDVKM. The V and J ends lost 2 bases and 6 bases respectively, with 15 bases between them. The CDR3 is 15 amino acids. Sample: PBMCs. This TCR was recovered from a man aged 18 to 29 in good health and CMV-seronegative. V and J are TRBV28 and TRBJ2-3; perhaps TRBD1 as D (5 bases). Here the CDR3 reads CASSLPTDDRDTQYF. CDR3 sequence (DNA): TGTGCCAGCAGTTTACCGACAGACGACCGTGATACGCAGTATTTT.